Listed below are T cell receptor beta chains from one sample, sequenced in a study of identical twins. TCRdb itself ran the 5' RACE reads through MiXCR, one entry per CDR3 protein. Here the sample spans hundreds of thousands of distinct CDR3 sequences, 18% being singletons. This sample was also put to use in a study of T cells expressing NK-cell markers.

Sequencing used PBMCs. The receptors were sampled from a woman aged 18-29 years in good health. Each CDR3 is given with its conserved first and last residue. A D gene is named only where the DNA matches it firmly. For some rows the clone size is stated as once, few or many, or as a class when expanded; others skip it.

D: TRBD2
length: 15
V: TRBV12-3/TRBV12-4
size: few
J: TRBJ2-1
CDR3: CASTLLADHYNEQFF
DNA: TGTGCCAGCACCCTCCTAGCGGACCACTACAATGAGCAGTTCTTC

D: NA
length: 14
V: TRBV2
size: NA
J: TRBJ1-1
CDR3: CASSEGLADTEAFF
DNA: TGTGCCAGCAGTGAGGGTCTTGCGGACACTGAAGCTTTCTTT

D: TRBD2
length: 15
V: TRBV20-1
size: few
J: TRBJ2-1
CDR3: CSASRSGLAGPEQFF
DNA: TGCAGTGCTAGCAGATCGGGACTAGCGGGCCCCGAGCAGTTCTTC

D: TRBD2
length: 15
V: TRBV7-9
size: NA
J: TRBJ2-7
CDR3: CASSRAGLARYEQYF
DNA: TGTGCCAGCAGCCGCGCCGGACTAGCGAGGTACGAGCAGTACTTC

D: NA
length: 12
V: TRBV20-1
size: few
J: TRBJ1-5
CDR3: CSATNSDQPQHF
DNA: TGCAGTGCAACTAATTCGGATCAGCCCCAGCATTTT

D: NA
length: 11
V: TRBV6-6
size: NA
J: TRBJ2-2
CDR3: CASSIGTPLFF
DNA: TGTGCCAGCAGTATCGGGACTCCGCTGTTTTTT

D: NA
length: 15
V: TRBV18
size: NA
J: TRBJ1-5
CDR3: CASSPTPGRNQPQHF
DNA: TGTGCCAGCTCACCGACGCCTGGTAGGAATCAGCCCCAGCATTTT

D: NA
length: 16
V: TRBV7-7
size: NA
J: TRBJ2-7
CDR3: CASSLEVSTHTYEQYF
DNA: TGTGCCAGCAGCTTAGAAGTGTCCACCCACACGTACGAGCAGTACTTC

D: TRBD2
length: 14
V: TRBV6-1
size: few
J: TRBJ2-3
CDR3: CASRSREGWDTQYF
DNA: TGTGCCAGCAGATCGAGGGAGGGGTGGGATACGCAGTATTTT

D: TRBD2
length: 13
V: TRBV6-2/TRBV6-3
size: NA
J: TRBJ2-5
CDR3: CASRTSGALSQYF
DNA: TGTGCCAGCAGGACTAGCGGGGCCCTCTCCCAGTACTTC

D: NA
length: 14
V: TRBV24-1
size: NA
J: TRBJ2-7
CDR3: CATSDETESYEQYF
DNA: TGTGCCACCAGTGATGAGACCGAGTCCTACGAGCAGTACTTC

D: NA
length: 17
V: TRBV10-3
size: few
J: TRBJ2-6
CDR3: CAITKQGSETGANVLTF
DNA: TGTGCCATCACCAAACAGGGTAGTGAAACTGGGGCCAACGTCCTGACTTTC

D: NA
length: 12
V: TRBV12-3/TRBV12-4
size: few
J: TRBJ1-2
CDR3: CASSRDKRGYTF
DNA: TGTGCCAGCTCCCGGGACAAGCGTGGCTACACCTTC

D: NA
length: 10
V: TRBV29-1
size: NA
J: TRBJ1-1
CDR3: CSVVGVEAFF
DNA: TGCAGCGTCGTTGGAGTGGAAGCTTTCTTT

D: NA
length: 16
V: TRBV14
size: NA
J: TRBJ2-1
CDR3: CASSHSLVRGDAEQFF
DNA: TGTGCCAGCAGCCACAGCCTCGTTCGCGGCGACGCCGAGCAGTTCTTC

D: NA
length: 12
V: TRBV2
size: few
J: TRBJ2-1
CDR3: CASPGAAGEQFF
DNA: TGTGCCAGCCCGGGGGCCGCAGGGGAGCAGTTCTTC

D: NA
length: 15
V: TRBV11-2
size: NA
J: TRBJ1-1
CDR3: CASSLGRTENTEAFF
DNA: TGTGCCAGCAGCTTAGGCCGGACCGAGAACACTGAAGCTTTCTTT

D: NA
length: 15
V: TRBV5-1
size: few
J: TRBJ2-5
CDR3: CASSLDGLYQETQYF
DNA: TGCGCCAGCAGCTTGGACGGGCTGTACCAAGAGACCCAGTACTTC

D: TRBD1
length: 15
V: TRBV5-4
size: few
J: TRBJ2-1
CDR3: CASSLPGTENNEQFF
DNA: TGTGCCAGCAGCCTTCCCGGGACAGAGAACAATGAGCAGTTCTTC

D: TRBD1
length: 15
V: TRBV4-1
size: NA
J: TRBJ1-2
CDR3: CASSQEYRGNYGYTF
DNA: TGCGCCAGCAGCCAAGAGTACAGGGGTAACTATGGCTACACCTTC

D: NA
length: 14
V: TRBV15
size: NA
J: TRBJ1-1
CDR3: CATSRDPREVEAFF
DNA: TGTGCCACCAGCAGAGATCCCCGGGAGGTTGAAGCTTTCTTT

D: NA
length: 15
V: TRBV4-3
size: NA
J: TRBJ2-2
CDR3: CASSQVTHHTGELFF
DNA: TGCGCCAGCAGCCAAGTGACCCATCACACCGGGGAGCTGTTTTTT

D: TRBD1
length: 14
V: TRBV20-1
size: NA
J: TRBJ2-5
CDR3: CSAIQGQGDKTQYF
DNA: TGCAGTGCTATTCAAGGTCAGGGGGATAAGACCCAGTACTTC

D: NA
length: 13
V: TRBV30
size: NA
J: TRBJ2-2
CDR3: CAWSVRNTGELFF
DNA: TGTGCCTGGAGTGTCCGGAACACCGGGGAGCTGTTTTTT

D: NA
length: 13
V: TRBV7-3
size: NA
J: TRBJ1-1
CDR3: CASSSRRGTEAFF
DNA: TGTGCCAGCAGCTCCCGGAGGGGGACTGAAGCTTTCTTT

D: TRBD1
length: 15
V: TRBV12-3/TRBV12-4
size: few
J: TRBJ2-1
CDR3: CASSSGTGGVNEQFF
DNA: TGTGCCAGCAGTTCCGGGACAGGGGGTGTGAATGAGCAGTTCTTC

D: NA
length: 13
V: TRBV20-1
size: many
J: TRBJ2-3
CDR3: CSACPRSTDTQYF
DNA: TGCAGTGCTTGTCCCCGGAGCACAGATACGCAGTATTTT